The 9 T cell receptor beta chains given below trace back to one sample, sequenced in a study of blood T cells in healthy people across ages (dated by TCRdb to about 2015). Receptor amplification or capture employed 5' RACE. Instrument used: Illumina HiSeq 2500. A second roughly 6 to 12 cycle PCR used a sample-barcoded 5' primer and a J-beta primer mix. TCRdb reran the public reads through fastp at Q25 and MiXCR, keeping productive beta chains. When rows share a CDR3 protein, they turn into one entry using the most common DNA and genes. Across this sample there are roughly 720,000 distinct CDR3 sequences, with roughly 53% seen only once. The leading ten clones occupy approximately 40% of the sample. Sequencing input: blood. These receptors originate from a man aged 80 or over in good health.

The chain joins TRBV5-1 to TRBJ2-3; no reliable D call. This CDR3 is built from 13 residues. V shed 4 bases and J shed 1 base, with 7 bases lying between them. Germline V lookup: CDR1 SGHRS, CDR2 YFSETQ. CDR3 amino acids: CASSDQGTDTQYF. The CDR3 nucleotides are TGCGCCAGCAGCGACCAAGGCACAGATACGCAGTATTTT.

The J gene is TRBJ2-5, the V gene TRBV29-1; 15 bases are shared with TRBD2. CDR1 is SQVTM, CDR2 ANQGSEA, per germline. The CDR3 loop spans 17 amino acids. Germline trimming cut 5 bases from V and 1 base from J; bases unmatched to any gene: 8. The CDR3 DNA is TGCAGCGTTAGGAAGGGGACTAGCGGGAGGTTCCAAGAGACCCAGTACTTC. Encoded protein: CSVRKGTSGRFQETQYF.

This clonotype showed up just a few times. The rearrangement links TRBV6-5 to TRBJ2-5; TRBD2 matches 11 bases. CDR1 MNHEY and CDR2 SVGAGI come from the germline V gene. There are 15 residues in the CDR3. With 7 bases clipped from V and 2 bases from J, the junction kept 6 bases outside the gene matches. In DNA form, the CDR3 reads TGTGCCAGCAAACCGAGACTAGCGGGACAAGAGACCCAGTACTTC. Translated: CASKPRLAGQETQYF.

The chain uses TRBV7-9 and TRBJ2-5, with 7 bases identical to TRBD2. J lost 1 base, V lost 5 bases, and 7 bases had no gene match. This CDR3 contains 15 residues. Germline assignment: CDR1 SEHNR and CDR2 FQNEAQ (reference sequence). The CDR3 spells CASSAGRATQETQYF. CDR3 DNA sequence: TGTGCCAGCAGCGCGGGGAGGGCTACCCAAGAGACCCAGTACTTC.

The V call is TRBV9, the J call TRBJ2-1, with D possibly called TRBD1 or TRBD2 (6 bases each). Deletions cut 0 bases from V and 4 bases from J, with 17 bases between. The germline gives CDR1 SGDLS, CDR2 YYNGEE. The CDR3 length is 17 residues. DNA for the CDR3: TGTGCCAGCAGCGTAGCCGGAGGCGGGACACCTTACAATGAGCAGTTCTTC. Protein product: CASSVAGGGTPYNEQFF.

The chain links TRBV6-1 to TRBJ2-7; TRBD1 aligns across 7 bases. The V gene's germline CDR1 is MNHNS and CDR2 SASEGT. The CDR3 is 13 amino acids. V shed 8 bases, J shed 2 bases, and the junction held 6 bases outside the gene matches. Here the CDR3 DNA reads TGTGCCAGCTGGGGACAGCTAACCTACGAGCAGTACTTC. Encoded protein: CASWGQLTYEQYF.

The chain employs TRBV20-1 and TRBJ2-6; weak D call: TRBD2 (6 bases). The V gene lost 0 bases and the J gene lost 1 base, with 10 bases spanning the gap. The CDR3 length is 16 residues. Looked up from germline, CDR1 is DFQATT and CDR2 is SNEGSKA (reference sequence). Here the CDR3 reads CSARDFRGSGANVLTF. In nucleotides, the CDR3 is TGCAGTGCTAGAGATTTTCGGGGGTCTGGGGCCAACGTCCTGACTTTC.

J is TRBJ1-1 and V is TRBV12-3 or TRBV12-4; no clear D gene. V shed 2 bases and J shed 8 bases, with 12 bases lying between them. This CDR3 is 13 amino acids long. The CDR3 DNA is TGTGCCAGCAGTTTAAGACGCATACAAGAAGCTTTCTTT. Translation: CASSLRRIQEAFF.

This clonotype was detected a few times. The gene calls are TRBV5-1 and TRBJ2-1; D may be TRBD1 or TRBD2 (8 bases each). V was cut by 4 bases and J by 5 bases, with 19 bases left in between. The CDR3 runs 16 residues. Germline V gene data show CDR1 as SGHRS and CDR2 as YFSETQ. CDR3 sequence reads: CASSARGDRLNNEQFF. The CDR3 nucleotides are TGCGCCAGCAGCGCGCGGGGGGACAGGCTCAACAATGAGCAGTTCTTC.